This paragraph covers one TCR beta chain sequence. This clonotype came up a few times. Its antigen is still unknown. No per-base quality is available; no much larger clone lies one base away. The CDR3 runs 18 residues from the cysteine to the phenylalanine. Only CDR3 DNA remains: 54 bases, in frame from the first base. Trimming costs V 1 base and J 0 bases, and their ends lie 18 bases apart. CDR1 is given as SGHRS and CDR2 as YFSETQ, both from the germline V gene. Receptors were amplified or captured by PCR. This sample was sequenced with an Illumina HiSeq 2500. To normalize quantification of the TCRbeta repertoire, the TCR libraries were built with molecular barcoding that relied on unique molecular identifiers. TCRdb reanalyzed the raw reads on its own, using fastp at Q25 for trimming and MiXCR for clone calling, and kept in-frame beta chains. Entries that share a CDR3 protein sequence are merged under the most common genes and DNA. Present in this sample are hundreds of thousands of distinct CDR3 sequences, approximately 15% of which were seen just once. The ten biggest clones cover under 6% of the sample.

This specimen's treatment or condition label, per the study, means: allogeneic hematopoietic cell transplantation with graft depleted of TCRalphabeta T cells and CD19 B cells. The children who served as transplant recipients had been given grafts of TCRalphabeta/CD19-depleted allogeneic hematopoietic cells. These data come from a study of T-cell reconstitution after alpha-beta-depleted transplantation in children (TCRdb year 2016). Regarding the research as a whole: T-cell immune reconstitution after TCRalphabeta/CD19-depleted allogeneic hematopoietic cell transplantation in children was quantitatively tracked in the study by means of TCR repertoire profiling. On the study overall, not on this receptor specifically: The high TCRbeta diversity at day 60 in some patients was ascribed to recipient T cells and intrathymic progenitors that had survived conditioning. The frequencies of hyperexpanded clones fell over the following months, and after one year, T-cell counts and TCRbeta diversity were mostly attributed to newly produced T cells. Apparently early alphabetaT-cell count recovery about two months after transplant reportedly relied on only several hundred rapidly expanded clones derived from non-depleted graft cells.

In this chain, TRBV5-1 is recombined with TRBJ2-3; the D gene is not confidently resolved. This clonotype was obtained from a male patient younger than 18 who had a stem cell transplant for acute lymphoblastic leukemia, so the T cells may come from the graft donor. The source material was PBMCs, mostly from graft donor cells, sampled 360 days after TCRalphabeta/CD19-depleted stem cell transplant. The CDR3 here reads CASSLIQRSGASTDTQYF. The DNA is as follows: TGCGCCAGCAGCTTGATTCAGCGCTCTGGCGCTAGCACAGATACGCAGTATTTT.